The clone carrying this T cell receptor beta chain was seen repeatedly, ten times or more. Its antigen remains unknown. This sample is drawn from a study of identical twins. V lost 2 bases, J lost 2 bases, and 5 bases lay in between. CDR1 is MNHEY, CDR2 SVGAGI, per germline. The CDR3 is 13 amino acids. Study-wide points: Cord blood's abundant beta clonotypes had fewer insertions, unlike memory repertoires. For out-of-frame beta sequences, excess twin sharing was weaker.

Unique molecular identifiers were in the cDNA, with template-switch universal primer binding. TCRdb called the 5' RACE reads again in MiXCR, with one record for every CDR3 protein. The sample records 500,000 or so distinct CDR3 sequences, about 13% being singletons. Donors uniformly comprised healthy Caucasians. The same data also went into a second study, on yellow fever vaccine responses in identical twins.

The chain uses TRBV6-5 and TRBJ2-3; D is ambiguous. The sequence came from a woman aged 18-29 years in good health. The sample taken for sequencing was CD4+ T cells sorted from blood. Here the CDR3 reads CASSYRYTDTQYF. CDR3 nucleotide sequence: TGTGCCAGCAGTTACCGATACACAGATACGCAGTATTTT.